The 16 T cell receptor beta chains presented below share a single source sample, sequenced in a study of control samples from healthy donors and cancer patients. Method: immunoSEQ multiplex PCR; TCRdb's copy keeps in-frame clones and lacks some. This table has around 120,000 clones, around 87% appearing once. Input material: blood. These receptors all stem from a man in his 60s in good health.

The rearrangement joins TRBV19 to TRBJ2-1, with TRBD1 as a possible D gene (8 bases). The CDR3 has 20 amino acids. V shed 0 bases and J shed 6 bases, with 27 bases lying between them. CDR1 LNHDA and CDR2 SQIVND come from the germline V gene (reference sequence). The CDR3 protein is CASSIDRGRAGGRGSNEQFF. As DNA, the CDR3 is TGTGCCAGTAGTATAGATCGGGGGAGGGCAGGGGGCAGAGGGTCCAATGAGCAGTTCTTC.

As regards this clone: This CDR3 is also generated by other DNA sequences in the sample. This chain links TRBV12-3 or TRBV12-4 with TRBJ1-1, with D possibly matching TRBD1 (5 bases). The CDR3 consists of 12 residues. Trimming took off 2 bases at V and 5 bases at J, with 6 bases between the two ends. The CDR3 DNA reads TGTGCCAGCAGTTTATGGGGGACTGAAGCTTTCTTT. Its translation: CASSLWGTEAFF.

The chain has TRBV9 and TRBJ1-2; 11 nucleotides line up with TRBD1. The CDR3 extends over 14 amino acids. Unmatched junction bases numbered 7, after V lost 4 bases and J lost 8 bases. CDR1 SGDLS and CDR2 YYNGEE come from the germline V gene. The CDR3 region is CASSPGQGAEGYTF. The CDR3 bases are TGTGCCAGCAGCCCTGGACAGGGGGCGGAGGGCTACACCTTC.

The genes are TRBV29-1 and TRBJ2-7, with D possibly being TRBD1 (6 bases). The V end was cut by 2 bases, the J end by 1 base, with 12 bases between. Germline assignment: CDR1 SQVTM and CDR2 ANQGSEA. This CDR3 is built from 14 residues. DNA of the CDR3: TGCAGCGTTGAATTCGCCGACAGGTCCTACGAGCAGTACTTC. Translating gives CSVEFADRSYEQYF.

CDR3 nucleotide sequence: TGTGCCAGCAGCGAGGACAGGGTTAGTGGCTACACCTTC. Protein product: CASSEDRVSGYTF. The chain combines TRBV7-2 with TRBJ1-2, with 8 bases matching TRBD1. Trimming removed 5 bases from V and 7 bases from J; junction bases left unmatched: 6. The CDR3 contains 13 residues. CDR1 and CDR2 (germline): SGHTA, FQGNSA.

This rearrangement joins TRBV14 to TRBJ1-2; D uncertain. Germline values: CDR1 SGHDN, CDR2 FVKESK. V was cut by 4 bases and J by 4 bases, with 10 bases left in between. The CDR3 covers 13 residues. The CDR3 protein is CASSPVGFYGYTF. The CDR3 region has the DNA TGTGCCAGCAGCCCTGTAGGGTTCTATGGCTACACCTTC.

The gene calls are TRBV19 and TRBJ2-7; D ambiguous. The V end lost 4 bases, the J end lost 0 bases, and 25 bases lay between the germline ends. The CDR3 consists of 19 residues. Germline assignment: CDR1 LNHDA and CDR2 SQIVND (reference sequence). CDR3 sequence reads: CASSNGFFDPRSSSYEQYF. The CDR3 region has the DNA TGTGCCAGTAGTAACGGATTCTTCGATCCTCGTTCGAGCTCCTACGAGCAGTACTTC.

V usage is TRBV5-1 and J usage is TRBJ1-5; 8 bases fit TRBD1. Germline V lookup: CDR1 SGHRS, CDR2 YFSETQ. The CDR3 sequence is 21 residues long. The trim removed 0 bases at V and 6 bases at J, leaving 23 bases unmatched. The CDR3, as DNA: TGCGCCAGCAGCTTGGCCGCGGTGCCCAGCCAAACAGGGGGAGACGGTCAGCCCCAGCATTTT. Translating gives CASSLAAVPSQTGGDGQPQHF.

The CDR3 region has the DNA TGTGCCAGTAGTTTGGGACTAGCGGGGGGGCAGATGGATACGCAGTATTTT. This sequence encodes CASSLGLAGGQMDTQYF. This chain uses TRBV19 with TRBJ2-3; 16 nucleotides agree with TRBD2. CDR3 length equals 17 residues. The ends lost 5 bases at V and 6 bases at J; junction bases unmatched: 8. CDR1 and CDR2 from the germline V gene are LNHDA and SQIVND (reference sequence).

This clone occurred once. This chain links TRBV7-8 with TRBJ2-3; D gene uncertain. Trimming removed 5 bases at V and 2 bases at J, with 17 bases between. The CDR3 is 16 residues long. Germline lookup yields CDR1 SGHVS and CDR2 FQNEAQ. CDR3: CASSAQDGTNTDTQYF. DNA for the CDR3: TGTGCCAGCAGCGCCCAGGACGGAACAAACACAGATACGCAGTATTTT.

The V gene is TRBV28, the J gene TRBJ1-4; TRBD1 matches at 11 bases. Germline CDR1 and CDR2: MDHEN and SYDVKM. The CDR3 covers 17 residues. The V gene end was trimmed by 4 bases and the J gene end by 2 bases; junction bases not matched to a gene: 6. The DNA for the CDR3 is TGTGCCAGCAGTTCACGGACAGGGGGCGATACTAATGAAAAACTGTTTTTT. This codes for CASSSRTGGDTNEKLFF.

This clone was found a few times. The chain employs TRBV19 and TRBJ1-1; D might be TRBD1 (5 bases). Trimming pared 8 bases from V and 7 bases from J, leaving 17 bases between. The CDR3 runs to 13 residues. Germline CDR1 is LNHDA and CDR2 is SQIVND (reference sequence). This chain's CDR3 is CASAALLGGEAFF. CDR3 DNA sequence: TGTGCCAGTGCGGCACTCTTGGGGGGTGAAGCTTTCTTT.

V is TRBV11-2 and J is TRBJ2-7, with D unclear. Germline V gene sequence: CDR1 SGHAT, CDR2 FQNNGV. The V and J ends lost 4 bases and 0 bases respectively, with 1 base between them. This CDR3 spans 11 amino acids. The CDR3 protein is CASSYSYEQYF. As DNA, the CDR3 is TGTGCCAGCAGCTACTCCTACGAGCAGTACTTC.

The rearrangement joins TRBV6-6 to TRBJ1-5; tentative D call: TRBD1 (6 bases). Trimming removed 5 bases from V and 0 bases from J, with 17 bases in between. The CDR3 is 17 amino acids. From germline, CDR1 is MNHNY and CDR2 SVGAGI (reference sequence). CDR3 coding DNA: TGTGCCAGCAGTCCCCCCCAGGGGCAGTATAGCAATCAGCCCCAGCATTTT. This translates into CASSPPQGQYSNQPQHF.

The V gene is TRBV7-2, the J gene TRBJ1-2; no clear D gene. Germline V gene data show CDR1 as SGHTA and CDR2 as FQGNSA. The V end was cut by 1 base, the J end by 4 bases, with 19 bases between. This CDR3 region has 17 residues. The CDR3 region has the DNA TGTGCCAGCAGCTTAGGGTGGTGGCCGGAGGACCCCTATGGCTACACCTTC. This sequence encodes CASSLGWWPEDPYGYTF.

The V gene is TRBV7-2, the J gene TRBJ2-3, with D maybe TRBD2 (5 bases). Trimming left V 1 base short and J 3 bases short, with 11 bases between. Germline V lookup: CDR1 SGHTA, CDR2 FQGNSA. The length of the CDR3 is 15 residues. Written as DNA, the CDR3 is TGTGCCAGCAGCTTAGGTCCACCGGGGACAGATACGCAGTATTTT. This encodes CASSLGPPGTDTQYF.